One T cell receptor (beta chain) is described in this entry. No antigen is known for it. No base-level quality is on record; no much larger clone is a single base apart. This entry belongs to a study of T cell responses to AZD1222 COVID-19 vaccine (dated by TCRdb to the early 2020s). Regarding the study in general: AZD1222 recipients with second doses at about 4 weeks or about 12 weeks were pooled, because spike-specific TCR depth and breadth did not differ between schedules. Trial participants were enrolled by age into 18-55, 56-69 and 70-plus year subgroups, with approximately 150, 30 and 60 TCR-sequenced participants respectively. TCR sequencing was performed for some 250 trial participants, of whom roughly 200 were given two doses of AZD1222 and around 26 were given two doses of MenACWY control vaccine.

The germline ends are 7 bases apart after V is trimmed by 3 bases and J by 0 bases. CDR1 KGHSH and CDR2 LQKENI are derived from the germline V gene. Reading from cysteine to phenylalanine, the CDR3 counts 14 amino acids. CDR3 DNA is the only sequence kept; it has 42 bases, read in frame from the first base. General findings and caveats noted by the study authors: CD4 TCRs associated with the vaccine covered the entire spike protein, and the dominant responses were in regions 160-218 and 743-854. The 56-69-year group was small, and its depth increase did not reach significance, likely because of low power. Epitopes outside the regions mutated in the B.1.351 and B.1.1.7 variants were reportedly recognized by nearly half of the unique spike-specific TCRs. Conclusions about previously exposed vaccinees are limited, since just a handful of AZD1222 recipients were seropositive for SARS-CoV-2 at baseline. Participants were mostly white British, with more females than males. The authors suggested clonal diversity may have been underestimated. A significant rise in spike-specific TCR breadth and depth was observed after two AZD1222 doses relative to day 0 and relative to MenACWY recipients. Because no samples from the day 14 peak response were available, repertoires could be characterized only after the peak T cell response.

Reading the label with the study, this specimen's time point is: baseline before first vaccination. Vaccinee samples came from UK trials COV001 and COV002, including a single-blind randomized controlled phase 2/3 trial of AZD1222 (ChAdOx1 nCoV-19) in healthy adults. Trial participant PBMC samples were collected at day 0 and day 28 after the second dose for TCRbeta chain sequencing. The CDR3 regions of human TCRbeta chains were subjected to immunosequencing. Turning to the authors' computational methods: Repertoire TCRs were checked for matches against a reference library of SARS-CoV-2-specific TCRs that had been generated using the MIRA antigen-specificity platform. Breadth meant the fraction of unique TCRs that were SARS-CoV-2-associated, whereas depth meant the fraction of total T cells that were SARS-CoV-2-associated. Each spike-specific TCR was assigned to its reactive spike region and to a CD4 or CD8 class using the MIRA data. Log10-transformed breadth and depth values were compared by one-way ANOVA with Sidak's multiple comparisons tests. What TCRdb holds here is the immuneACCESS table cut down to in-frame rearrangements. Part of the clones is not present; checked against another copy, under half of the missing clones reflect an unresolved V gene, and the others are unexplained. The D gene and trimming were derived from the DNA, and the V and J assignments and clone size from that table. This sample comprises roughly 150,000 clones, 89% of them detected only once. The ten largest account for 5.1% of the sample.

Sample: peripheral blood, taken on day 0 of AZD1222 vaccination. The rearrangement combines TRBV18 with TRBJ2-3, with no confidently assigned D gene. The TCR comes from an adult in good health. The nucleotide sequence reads TGTGCCAGCTCACCGTCCCCTAGCACAGATACGCAGTATTTT. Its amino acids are CASSPSPSTDTQYF.